The rows below give T cell receptor beta chains drawn from one sample of a study of T cell responses to AZD1222 COVID-19 vaccine. Some clones are missing from TCRdb's copy, which holds only in-frame ones; the method was immunoSEQ multiplex PCR. The sample has over 110,000 clones; 75% to 90% are singletons. The sample in question was peripheral blood, obtained on day 0 of AZD1222 vaccination. The receptors here all came from an adult in good health. The CDR3 runs from the conserved cysteine through the conserved F or W. D genes are given only for firm matches.

>TRBJ1-2|TRBV27|-
CASSFGQGGGYTF
>TRBJ2-1|TRBV19|-
CASTLRGYPTGNEQFF
>TRBJ1-2|TRBV10-3|-
CAISGRGADGYTF
>TRBJ1-1|TRBV5-1|TRBD1
CASSSGQGARGNTEAFF
>TRBJ2-1|TRBV20-1|TRBD2
CSASGTSGRVRNEQFF
>TRBJ1-3|TRBV2|-
CASSELGGGSGNTIYF
>TRBJ1-5|TRBV21-1|-
CASSKGLLPRDNQPQHF
>TRBJ1-2|TRBV7-9|-
CASSLLGPQSSYGYTF
>TRBJ1-1|TRBV6-2/TRBV6-3|-
CASRPTGRQNTEAFF
>TRBJ2-7|TRBV10-1|TRBD2
CASRGWWREGKQYF
>TRBJ1-1|TRBV20-1|-
CSAREDREAFF
>TRBJ2-1|TRBV5-1|TRBD2
CASSPLAGGNEQFF
>TRBJ1-4|TRBV5-8|TRBD1
CASSPWDRGPEKLFF
>TRBJ2-3|TRBV18|-
CASSWDTAIADTQYF
>TRBJ1-1|TRBV19|-
CASSIGALETEAFF
>TRBJ2-5|TRBV3-1/TRBV3-2|-
CASSHVSLAGTQYF
>TRBJ2-3|TRBV3-1/TRBV3-2|-
CASSQVGQGGTQYF
>TRBJ2-1|TRBV7-2|TRBD2
CASSLGPPSGGDNEQFF
>TRBJ1-2|TRBV3-1/TRBV3-2|-
CASSQGGGTNYGYTF